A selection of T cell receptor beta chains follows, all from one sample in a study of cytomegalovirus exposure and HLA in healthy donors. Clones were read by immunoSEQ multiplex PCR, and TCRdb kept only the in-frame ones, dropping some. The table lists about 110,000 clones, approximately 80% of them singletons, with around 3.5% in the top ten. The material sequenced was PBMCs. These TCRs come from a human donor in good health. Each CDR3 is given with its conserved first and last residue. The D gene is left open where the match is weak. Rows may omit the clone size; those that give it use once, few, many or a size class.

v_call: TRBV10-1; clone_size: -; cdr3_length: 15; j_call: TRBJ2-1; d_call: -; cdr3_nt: TGCGCCAGCAGTGAGGTCAGGCCAACGTCTGGGGCGCAGTTCTTC; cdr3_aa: CASSEVRPTSGAQFF
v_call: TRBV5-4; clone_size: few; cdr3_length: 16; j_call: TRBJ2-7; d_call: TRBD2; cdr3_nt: TGTGCCAGCAGCTTGGGGGGGACTAGCGGGATCTACGAGCAGTACTTC; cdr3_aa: CASSLGGTSGIYEQYF
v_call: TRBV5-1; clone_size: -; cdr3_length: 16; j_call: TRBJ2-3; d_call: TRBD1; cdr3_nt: TGCGCCAGCAGCCCCGGGCCGGGACAGGGGACAGATACGCAGTATTTT; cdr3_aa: CASSPGPGQGTDTQYF
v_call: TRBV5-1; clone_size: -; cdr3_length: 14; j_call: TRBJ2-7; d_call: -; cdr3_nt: TGCGCCAGCAGCTTGGAACGGGGCTCCTACGAGCAGTACTTC; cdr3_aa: CASSLERGSYEQYF
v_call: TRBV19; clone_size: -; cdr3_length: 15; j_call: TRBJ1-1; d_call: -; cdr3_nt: TGTGCCAGTTGGGACCCCAGGGGCATGAACACTGAAGCTTTCTTT; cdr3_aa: CASWDPRGMNTEAFF
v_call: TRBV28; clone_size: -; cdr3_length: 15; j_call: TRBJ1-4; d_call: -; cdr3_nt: TGTGCCAGCAGTCCCCTAGGGGCAACTAATGAAAAACTGTTTTTT; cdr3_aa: CASSPLGATNEKLFF
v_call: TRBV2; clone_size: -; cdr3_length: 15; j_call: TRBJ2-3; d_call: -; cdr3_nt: TGTGCCAGCAGATTCGACAGCGCTAGCACAGATACGCAGTATTTT; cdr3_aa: CASRFDSASTDTQYF
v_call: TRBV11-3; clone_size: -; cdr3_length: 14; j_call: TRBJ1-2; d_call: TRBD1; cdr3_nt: TGTGCCAGCAGCTTATCAGGGGGAGACTATGGCTACACCTTC; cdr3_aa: CASSLSGGDYGYTF
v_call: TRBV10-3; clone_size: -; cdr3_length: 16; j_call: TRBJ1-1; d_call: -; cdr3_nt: TGTGCCATCAGTGAGGGCCCCCGGACAGTGAACACTGAAGCTTTCTTT; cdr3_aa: CAISEGPRTVNTEAFF
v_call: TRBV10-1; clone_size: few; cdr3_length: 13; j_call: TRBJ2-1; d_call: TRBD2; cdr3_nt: TGCGCCAGCAAGGCTAGCGGCTACAATGAGCAGTTCTTC; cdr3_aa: CASKASGYNEQFF
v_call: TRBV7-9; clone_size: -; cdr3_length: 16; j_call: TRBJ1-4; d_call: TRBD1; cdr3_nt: TGTTCCAGCAGCGGACGCGGGACAGCTTTTAATGAAAAACTGTTTTTT; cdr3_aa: CSSSGRGTAFNEKLFF
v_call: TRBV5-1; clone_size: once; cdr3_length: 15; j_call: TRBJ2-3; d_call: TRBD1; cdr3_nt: TGCGCCAGCAGCGGGGGACAGGGTTCCACAGATACGCAGTATTTT; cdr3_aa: CASSGGQGSTDTQYF
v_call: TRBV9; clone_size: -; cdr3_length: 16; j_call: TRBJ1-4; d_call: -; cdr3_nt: TGTGCCAGCAGCGGACGTCAGGATGCAACTAATGAAAAACTGTTTTTT; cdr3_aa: CASSGRQDATNEKLFF
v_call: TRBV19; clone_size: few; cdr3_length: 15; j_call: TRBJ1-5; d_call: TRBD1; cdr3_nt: TGTGCCAGTAAGGGGGCGGTCACTAGCAATCAGCCCCAGCATTTT; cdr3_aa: CASKGAVTSNQPQHF
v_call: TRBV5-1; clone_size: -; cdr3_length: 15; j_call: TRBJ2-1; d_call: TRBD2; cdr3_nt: TGCGCCAGCAGCTTGCGAACTAGCGGGAGTAATGAGCAGTTCTTC; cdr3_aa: CASSLRTSGSNEQFF
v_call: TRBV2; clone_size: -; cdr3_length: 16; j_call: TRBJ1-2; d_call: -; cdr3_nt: TGTGCCAGCAGTGAACGGACGGTGGGGCTGAACTATGGCTACACCTTC; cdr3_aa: CASSERTVGLNYGYTF
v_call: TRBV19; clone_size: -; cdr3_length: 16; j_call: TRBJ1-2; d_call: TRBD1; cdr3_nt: TGTGCCAGTAGTATAGCTAGTGGGACAGGGGGTTATGGCTACACCTTC; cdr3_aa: CASSIASGTGGYGYTF
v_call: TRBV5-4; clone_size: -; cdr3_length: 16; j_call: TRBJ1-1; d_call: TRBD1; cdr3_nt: TGTGCCAGCAGCCCACAGCCAGACAGGGGACACACTGAAGCTTTCTTT; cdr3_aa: CASSPQPDRGHTEAFF
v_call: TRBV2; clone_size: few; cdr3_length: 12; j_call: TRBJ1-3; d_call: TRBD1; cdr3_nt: TGTGCCAGCGGCGGACAGGGGAACACCATATATTTT; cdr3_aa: CASGGQGNTIYF
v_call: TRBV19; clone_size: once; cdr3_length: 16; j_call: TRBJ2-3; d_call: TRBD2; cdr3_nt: TGTGCCAGTGGAGTAGCGGGAGGGCCGGGAACAGATACGCAGTATTTT; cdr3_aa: CASGVAGGPGTDTQYF
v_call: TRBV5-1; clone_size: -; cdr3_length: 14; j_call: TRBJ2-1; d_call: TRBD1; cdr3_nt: TGCGCCAGCAGCCCCGGGACAGGGCTAAATGAGCAGTTCTTC; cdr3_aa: CASSPGTGLNEQFF
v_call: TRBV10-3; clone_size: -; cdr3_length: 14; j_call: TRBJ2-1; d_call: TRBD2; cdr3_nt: TGTGCCATCGGCCTTAGCGGGAGGATAGTTGAGCAGTTCTTC; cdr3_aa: CAIGLSGRIVEQFF
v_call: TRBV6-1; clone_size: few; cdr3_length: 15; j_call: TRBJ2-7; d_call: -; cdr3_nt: TGTGCCAGCAGACCCGCCTATGGAGGTTCTCTAGGGCAGTACTTC; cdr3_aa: CASRPAYGGSLGQYF
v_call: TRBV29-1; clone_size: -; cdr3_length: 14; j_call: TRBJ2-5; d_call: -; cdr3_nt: TGCAGCGTTGACGGGAGAGGGGGCGGAGAGACCCAGTACTTC; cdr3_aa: CSVDGRGGGETQYF
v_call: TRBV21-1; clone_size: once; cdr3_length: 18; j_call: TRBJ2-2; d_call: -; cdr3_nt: TGTGCCAGCAGCAGAGGGACTAGCGGGAGTCGGAGCACCGGGGAGCTGTTTTTT; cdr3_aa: CASSRGTSGSRSTGELFF
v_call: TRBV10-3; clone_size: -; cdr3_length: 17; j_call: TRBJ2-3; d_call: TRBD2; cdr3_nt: TGTGCCATCAGTGAGGTTGGTAGCGGGATCAGCACAGATACGCAGTATTTT; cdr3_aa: CAISEVGSGISTDTQYF
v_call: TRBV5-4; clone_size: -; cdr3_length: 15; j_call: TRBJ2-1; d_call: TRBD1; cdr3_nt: TGTGCCAGCAGCTCTGATTTGGACAGGGCACATGAGCAGTTCTTC; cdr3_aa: CASSSDLDRAHEQFF
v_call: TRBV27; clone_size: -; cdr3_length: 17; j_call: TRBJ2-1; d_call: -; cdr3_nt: TGTGCCAGCAGTAAATTACAATCCAGGGTGTCCTACAATGAGCAGTTCTTC; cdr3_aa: CASSKLQSRVSYNEQFF
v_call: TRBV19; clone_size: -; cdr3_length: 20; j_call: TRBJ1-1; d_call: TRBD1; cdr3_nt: TGTGCCAGTAGTCCACGGACAGGGGCGTCCGTCCGGAAGGCGAACACTGAAGCTTTCTTT; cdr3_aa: CASSPRTGASVRKANTEAFF
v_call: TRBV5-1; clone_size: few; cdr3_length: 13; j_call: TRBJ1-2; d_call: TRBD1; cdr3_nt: TGCGCCAGCAGCAGGGACAGGGAGGTTGGCTACACCTTC; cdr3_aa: CASSRDREVGYTF
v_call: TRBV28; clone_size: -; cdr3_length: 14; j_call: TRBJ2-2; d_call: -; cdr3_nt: TGTGCCAGCCTTACAGGACACGCCACCGGGGAGCTGTTTTTT; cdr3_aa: CASLTGHATGELFF
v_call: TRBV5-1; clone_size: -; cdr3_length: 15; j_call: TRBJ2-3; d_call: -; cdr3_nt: TGCGCCAGCAGCTTGGGGGCTGGGCCCGGAGATACGCAGTATTTT; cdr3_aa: CASSLGAGPGDTQYF
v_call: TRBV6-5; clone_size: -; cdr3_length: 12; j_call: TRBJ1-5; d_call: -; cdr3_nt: TGTGCCAGCAGTGAAGGGGCTCAGCCCCAGCATTTT; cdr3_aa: CASSEGAQPQHF
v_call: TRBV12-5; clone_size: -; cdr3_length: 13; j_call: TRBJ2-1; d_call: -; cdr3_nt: TGTGCTAGTGGCCACGGGAGCTACAATGAGCAGTTCTTC; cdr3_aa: CASGHGSYNEQFF
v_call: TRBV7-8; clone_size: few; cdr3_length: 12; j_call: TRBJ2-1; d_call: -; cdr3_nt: TGTGCCAGCAGCTTAACAGGGCCCGAGCAGTTCTTC; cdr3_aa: CASSLTGPEQFF
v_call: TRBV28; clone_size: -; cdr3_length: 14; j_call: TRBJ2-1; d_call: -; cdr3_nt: TGTGCCAGCAGTTTACAGGCTAGCGAGAGTGAGCAGTTCTTC; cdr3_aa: CASSLQASESEQFF
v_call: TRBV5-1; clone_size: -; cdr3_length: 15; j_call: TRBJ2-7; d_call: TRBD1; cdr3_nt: TGCGCCAGCAGCTTGAGGACAGGGGGCAGCTACGAGCAGTACTTC; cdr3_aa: CASSLRTGGSYEQYF
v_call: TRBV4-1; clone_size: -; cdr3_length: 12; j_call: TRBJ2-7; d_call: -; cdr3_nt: TGCGCCAGCAGCCATATCGGCGGGCCGCAGTACTTC; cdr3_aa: CASSHIGGPQYF
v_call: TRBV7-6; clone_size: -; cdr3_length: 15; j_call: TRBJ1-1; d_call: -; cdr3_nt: TGTGCCAGCAGCTCGACCCAGGGGTCTACCACTGAAGCTTTCTTT; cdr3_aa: CASSSTQGSTTEAFF
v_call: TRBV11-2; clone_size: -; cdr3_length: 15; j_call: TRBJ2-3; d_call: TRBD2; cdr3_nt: TGTGCCAGCAGAATAGCGGGAGGGCGCGCAGATACGCAGTATTTT; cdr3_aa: CASRIAGGRADTQYF
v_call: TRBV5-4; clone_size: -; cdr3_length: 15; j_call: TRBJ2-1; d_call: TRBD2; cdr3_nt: TGTGCCAGCAGCTGGGCCGGGACTAGCGTTGATGAGCAGTTCTTC; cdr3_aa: CASSWAGTSVDEQFF
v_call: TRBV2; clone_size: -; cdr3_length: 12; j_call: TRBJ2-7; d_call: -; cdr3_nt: TGTGCCAGCAGGGACTTCTTCTACGAGCAGTACTTC; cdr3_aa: CASRDFFYEQYF
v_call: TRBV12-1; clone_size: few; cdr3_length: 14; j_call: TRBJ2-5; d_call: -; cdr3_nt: TGTGCCGGGTCCTCTAGCGGGAGGAAAGAGACCCAGTACTTC; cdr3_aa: CAGSSSGRKETQYF
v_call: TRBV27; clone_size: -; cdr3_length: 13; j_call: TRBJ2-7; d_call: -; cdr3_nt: TGTGCCAGCAGTTTATTAAGAGGTGGCGAGCAGTACTTC; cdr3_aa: CASSLLRGGEQYF
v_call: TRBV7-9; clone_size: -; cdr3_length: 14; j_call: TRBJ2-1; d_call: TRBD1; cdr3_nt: TGTGCCAGCAGCTTAGCGCAGGTGGCAGGGGGCCAGTTCTTC; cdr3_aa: CASSLAQVAGGQFF
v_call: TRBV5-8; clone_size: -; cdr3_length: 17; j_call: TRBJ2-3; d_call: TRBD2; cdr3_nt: TGTGCCAGCAGCATGGGACTAGCGGGAGGCGCCGCAGATACGCAGTATTTT; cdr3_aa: CASSMGLAGGAADTQYF
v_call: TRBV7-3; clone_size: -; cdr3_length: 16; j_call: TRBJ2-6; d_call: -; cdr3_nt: TGTGCCAGCAGCTTAACGGGGGGTCCTGGGGCCAACGTCCTGACTTTC; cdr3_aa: CASSLTGGPGANVLTF
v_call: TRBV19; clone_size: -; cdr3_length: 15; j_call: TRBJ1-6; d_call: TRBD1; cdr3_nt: TGTGCCAGTACTAACGGACAGGGGGCTTATTCACCCCTCCACTTT; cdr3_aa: CASTNGQGAYSPLHF
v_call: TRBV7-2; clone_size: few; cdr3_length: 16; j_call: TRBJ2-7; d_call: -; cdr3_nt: TGTGCCAGCAGCCCCGACGTCGGCGGGACCTCCTACGAGCAGTACTTC; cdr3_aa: CASSPDVGGTSYEQYF
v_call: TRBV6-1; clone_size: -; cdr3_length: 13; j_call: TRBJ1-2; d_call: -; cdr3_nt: TGTGCCAGCAGTACGCAGGGATGGAGTGGCTACACCTTC; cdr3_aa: CASSTQGWSGYTF
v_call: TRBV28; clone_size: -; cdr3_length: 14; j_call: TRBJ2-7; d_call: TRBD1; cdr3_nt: TGTGCCAGCAGTCTGGGACAGGGGGTAATCGAGCAGTACTTC; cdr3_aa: CASSLGQGVIEQYF
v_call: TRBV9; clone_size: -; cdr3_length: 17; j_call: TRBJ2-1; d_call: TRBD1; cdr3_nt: TGTGCCAGCAGCGCCTACAGGGGTCTTAGCTCCTACAATGAGCAGTTCTTC; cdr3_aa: CASSAYRGLSSYNEQFF
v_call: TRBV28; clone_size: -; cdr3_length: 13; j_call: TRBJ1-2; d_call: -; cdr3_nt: TGTGCCAGCAGTTTGGGGGCAGGGGATGGCTACACCTTC; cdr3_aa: CASSLGAGDGYTF
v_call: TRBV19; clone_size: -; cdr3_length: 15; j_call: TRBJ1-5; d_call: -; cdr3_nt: TGTGCCAGTAGCTGGACCACCGGGGTTAGTCAGCCCCAGCATTTT; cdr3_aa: CASSWTTGVSQPQHF
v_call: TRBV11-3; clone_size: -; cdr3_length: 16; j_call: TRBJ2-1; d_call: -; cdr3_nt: TGTGCCAGCAGCCCCCCCACCCGAGCGGTAAACAATGAGCAGTTCTTC; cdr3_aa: CASSPPTRAVNNEQFF